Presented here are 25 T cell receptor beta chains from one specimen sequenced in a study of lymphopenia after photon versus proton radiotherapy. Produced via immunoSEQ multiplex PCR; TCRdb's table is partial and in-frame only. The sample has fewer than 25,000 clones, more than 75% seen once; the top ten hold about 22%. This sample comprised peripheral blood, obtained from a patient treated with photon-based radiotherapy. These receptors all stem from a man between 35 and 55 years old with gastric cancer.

The CDR3 here is CAISGFRVAYEQYF. In nucleotides, the CDR3 is TGTGCCATCAGTGGATTCAGGGTGGCCTACGAGCAGTACTTC. The rearrangement joins TRBV10-3 to TRBJ2-7, with a tentative D call TRBD1 (5 bases). The CDR3 is made up of 14 amino acids. Germline V gene data show CDR1 as ENHRY and CDR2 as SYGVKD. V dropped 4 bases and J dropped 2 bases, with 12 bases sitting between them.

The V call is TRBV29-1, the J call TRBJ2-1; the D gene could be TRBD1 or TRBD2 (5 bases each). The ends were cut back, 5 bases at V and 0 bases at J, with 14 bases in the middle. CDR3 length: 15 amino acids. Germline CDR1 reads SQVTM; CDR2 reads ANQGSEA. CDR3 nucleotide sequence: TGCAGCGTTCCCCTATGGGGGAGCTCCTACAATGAGCAGTTCTTC. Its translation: CSVPLWGSSYNEQFF.

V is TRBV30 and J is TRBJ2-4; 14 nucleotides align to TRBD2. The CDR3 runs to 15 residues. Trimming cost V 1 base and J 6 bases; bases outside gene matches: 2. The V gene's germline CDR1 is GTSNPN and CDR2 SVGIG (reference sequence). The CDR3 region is CAWSGTSGGRNIQYF. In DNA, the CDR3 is TGTGCCTGGAGTGGGACTAGCGGGGGGAGAAACATTCAGTACTTC.

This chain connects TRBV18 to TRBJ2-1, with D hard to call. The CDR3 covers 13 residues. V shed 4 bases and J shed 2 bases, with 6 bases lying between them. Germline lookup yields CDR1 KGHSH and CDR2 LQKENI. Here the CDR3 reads CASSLSPYNEQFF. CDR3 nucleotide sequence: TGTGCCAGCTCACTATCACCCTACAATGAGCAGTTCTTC.

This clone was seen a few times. CDR3 nucleotide sequence: TGTGCCATCAGTGAGTTCGCGACAGGGGCCAGGTACGAGCAGTACTTC. Translating it yields CAISEFATGARYEQYF. The V call is TRBV10-3, the J call TRBJ2-7; 8 nucleotides align to TRBD1. This CDR3 has 16 amino acids. The germline V gene has CDR1 ENHRY and CDR2 SYGVKD. The J segment lost 4 bases and the V segment lost 1 base, leaving 9 bases of the junction unmatched.

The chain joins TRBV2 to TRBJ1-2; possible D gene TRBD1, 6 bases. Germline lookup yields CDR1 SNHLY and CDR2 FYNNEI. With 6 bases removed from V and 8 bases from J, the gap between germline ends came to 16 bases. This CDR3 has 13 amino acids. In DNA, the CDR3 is TGTGCCAGCAGCCGGGACACTGGCCCCGGCTACACCTTC. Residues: CASSRDTGPGYTF.

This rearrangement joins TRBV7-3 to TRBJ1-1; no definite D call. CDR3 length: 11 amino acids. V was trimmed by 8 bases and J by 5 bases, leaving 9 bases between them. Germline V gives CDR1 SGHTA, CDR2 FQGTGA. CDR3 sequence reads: CASAPRTEAFF. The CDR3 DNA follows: TGTGCCAGCGCCCCCCGGACTGAAGCTTTCTTT.

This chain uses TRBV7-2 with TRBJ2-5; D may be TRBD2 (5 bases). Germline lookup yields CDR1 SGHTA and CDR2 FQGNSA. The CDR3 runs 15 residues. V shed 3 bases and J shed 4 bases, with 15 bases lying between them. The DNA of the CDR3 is TGTGCCAGCAGCTTGAGGGCAGCCCCTCTAGAGACCCAGTACTTC. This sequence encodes CASSLRAAPLETQYF.

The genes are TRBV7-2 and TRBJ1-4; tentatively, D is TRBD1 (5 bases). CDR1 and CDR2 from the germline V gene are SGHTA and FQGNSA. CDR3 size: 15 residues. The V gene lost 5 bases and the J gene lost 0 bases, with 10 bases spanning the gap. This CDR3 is CASSVDRATNEKLFF. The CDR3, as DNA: TGTGCCAGCAGCGTTGACAGAGCAACTAATGAAAAACTGTTTTTT.

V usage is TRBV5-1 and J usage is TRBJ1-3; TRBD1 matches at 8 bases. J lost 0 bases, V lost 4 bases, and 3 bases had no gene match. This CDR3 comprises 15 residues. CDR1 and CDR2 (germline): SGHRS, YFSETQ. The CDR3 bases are TGCGCCAGCAGCCCAGGGACAGGCTCTGGAAACACCATATATTTT. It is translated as CASSPGTGSGNTIYF.

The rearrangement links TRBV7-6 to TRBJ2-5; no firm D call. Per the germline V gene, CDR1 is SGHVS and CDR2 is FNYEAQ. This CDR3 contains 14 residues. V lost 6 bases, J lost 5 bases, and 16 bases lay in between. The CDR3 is CASRPQPGGETQYF. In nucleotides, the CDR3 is TGTGCCAGCAGGCCTCAACCGGGTGGGGAGACCCAGTACTTC.

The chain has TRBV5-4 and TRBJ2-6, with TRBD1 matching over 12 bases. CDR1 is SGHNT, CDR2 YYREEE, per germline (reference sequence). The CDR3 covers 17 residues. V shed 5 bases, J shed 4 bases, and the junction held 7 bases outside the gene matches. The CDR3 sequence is CASRAGTGGSGANVLTF. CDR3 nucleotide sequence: TGTGCCAGCAGGGCCGGGACAGGGGGCTCAGGGGCCAACGTCCTGACTTTC. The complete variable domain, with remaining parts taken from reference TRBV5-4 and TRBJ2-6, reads ETGVTQSPTHLIKTRGQQVTLRCSSQSGHNTVSWYQQALGQGPQFIFQYYREEENGRGNFPPRFSGLQFPNYSSELNVNALELDDSALYLCASRAGTGGSGANVLTFGAGSRLTVL.

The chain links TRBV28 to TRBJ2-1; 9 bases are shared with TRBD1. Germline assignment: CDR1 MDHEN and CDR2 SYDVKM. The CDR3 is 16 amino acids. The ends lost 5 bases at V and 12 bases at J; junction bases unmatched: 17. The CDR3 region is CASSVTGETGGTSQFF. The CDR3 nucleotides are TGTGCCAGCAGTGTTACGGGGGAGACAGGGGGTACGTCGCAGTTCTTC.

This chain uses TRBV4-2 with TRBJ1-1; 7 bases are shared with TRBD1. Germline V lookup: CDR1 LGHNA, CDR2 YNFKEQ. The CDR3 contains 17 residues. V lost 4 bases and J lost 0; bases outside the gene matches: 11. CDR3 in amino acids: CASSPQGGMRVNTEAFF. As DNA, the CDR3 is TGTGCCAGCAGCCCGCAGGGGGGGATGCGGGTGAACACTGAAGCTTTCTTT.

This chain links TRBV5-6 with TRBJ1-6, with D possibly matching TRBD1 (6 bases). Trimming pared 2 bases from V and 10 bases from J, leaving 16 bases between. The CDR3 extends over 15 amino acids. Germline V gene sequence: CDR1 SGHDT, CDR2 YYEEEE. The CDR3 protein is CASSFGGHRGSPLHF. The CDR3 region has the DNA TGTGCCAGCAGCTTCGGGGGACATCGGGGATCACCCCTCCACTTT.

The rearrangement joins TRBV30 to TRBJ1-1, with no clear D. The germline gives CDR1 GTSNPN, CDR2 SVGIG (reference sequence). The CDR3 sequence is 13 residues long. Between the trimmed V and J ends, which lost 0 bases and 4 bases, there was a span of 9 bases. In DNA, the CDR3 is TGTGCCTGGAGTGTACAGCCGGGCACTGAAGCTTTCTTT. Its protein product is CAWSVQPGTEAFF.

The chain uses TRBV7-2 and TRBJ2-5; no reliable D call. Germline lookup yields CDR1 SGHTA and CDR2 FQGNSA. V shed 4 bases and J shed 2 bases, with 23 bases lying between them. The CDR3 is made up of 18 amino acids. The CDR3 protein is CASSSGDLPRRNQETQYF. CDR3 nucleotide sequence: TGTGCCAGCAGCTCCGGCGACCTCCCGCGCAGGAATCAAGAGACCCAGTACTTC.

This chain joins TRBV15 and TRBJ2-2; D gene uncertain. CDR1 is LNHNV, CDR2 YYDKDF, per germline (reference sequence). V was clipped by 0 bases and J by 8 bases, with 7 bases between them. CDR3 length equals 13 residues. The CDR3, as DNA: TGTGCCACCAGCAGAGATCGTCGTGGGGAGCTGTTTTTT. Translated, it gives CATSRDRRGELFF.

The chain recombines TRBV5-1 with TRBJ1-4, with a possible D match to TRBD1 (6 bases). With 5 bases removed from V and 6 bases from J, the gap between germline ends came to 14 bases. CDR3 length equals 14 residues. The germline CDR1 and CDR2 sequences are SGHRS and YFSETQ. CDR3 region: CASSNQAGDEKLFF. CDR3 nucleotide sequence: TGCGCCAGCAGTAATCAAGCAGGGGATGAAAAACTGTTTTTT.

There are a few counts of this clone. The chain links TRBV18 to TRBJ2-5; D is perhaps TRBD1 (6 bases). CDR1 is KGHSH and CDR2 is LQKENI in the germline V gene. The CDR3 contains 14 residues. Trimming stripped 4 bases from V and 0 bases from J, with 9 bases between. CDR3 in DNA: TGTGCCAGCTCACAACAGGGAAACCAAGAGACCCAGTACTTC. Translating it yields CASSQQGNQETQYF.

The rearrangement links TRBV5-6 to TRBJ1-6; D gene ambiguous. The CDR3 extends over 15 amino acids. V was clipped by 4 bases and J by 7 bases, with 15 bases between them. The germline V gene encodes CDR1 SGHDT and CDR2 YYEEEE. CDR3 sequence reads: CASSQTWGANSPLHF. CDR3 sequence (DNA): TGTGCCAGCAGCCAAACATGGGGTGCGAATTCACCCCTCCACTTT. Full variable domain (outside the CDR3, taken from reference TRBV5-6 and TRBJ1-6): DAGVTQSPTHLIKTRGQQVTLRCSPKSGHDTVSWYQQALGQGPQFIFQYYEEEERQRGNFPDRFSGHQFPNYSSELNVNALLLGDSALYLCASSQTWGANSPLHFGNGTRLTVT.

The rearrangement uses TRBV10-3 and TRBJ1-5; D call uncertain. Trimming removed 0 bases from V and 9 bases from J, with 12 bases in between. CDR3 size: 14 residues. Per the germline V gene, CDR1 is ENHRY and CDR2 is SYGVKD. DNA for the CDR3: TGTGCCATCAGTGAGTCACGGGGTTTACTGCCCCAGCATTTT. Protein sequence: CAISESRGLLPQHF.

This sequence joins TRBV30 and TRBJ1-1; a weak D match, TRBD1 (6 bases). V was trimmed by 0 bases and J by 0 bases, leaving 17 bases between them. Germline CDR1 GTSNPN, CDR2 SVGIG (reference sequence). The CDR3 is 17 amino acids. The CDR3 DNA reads TGTGCCTGGAGTGTACTAACAGGGTGGGACATGAACACTGAAGCTTTCTTT. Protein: CAWSVLTGWDMNTEAFF.

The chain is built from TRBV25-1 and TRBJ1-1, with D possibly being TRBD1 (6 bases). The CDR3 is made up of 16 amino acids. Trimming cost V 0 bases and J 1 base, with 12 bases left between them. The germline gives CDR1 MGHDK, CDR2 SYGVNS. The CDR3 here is CASSEYGGAENTEAFF. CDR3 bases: TGTGCCAGCAGTGAATACGGGGGCGCAGAGAACACTGAAGCTTTCTTT. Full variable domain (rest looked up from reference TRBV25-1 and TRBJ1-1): EADIYQTPRYLVIGTGKKITLECSQTMGHDKMYWYQQDPGMELHLIHYSYGVNSTEKGDLSSESTVSRIRTEHFPLTLESARPSHTSQYLCASSEYGGAENTEAFFGQGTRLTVV.

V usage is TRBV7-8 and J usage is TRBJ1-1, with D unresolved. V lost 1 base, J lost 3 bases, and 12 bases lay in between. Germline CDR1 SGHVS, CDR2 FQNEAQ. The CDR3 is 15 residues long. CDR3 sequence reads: CASSLEPARDTEAFF. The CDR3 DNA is TGTGCCAGCAGCTTAGAGCCAGCAAGGGACACTGAAGCTTTCTTT.